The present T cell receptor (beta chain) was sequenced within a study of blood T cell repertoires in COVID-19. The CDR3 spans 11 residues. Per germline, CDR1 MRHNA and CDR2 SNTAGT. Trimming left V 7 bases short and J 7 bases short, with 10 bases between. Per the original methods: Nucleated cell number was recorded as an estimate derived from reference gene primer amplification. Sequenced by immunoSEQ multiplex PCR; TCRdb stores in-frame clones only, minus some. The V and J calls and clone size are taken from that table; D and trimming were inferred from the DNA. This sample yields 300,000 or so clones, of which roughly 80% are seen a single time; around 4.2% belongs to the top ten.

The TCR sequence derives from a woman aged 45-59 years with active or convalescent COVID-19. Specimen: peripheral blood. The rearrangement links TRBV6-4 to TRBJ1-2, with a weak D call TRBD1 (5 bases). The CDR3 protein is CASKQVSGYTF. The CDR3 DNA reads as TGTGCCAGCAAACAGGTGAGTGGCTACACCTTC.